This record looks at one TCR beta chain sequence and its context. Its antigen remains unknown. This specimen belongs to a study of T cells after yellow fever vaccination. TCRdb analysed the 5' RACE reads with MiXCR anew, one entry per CDR3 protein. The sample yields approximately 300,000 distinct CDR3 sequences, approximately 11% seen once. Findings and caveats of the study: Most clones from primary vaccination were detected again post-booster (almost 98% CD4, more than 85% CD8).

This sample comprised CD4+ T cells sorted from PBMCs, obtained 45 days after the yellow fever booster vaccination. This sequence originates from a man aged 18 to 30 who received the YFV17D yellow fever vaccine.

The CDR3 is CASTRKATDTQYF. In DNA, the CDR3 is TGTGCCAGCACCAGGAAGGCAACAGATACGCAGTATTTT. This chain links TRBV28 with TRBJ2-3; D is uncertain. This CDR3 comprises 13 residues. CDR1 is MDHEN and CDR2 is SYDVKM in the germline V gene. V lost 7 bases, J lost 3 bases, and 11 bases lay in between.